This is a list of T cell receptor beta chains from one sample in a study of CD8+CD57+ T cells in acquired aplastic anemia. Using its own MiXCR run on the reads, TCRdb lists one record per CDR3 protein. The table records a few hundred thousand distinct CDR3 sequences, 34% of them present only once. The sequencing input was sorted CD4+, CD8+, or CD8+CD57+ T cells (not recorded which) from PBMCs. These receptors all come from a human donor in good health, serving as a control. The CDR3 runs from the conserved cysteine through the conserved F or W. The order of the fields is V gene, J gene, clone size, D gene, CDR3 DNA, CDR3 protein. D genes are given only for firm matches. A clone size is listed for some rows: how often the clone was seen (once, few, many), or a class if it is expanded.

TRBV5-1,TRBJ2-3,many,TRBD2,TGCGCCAGCAGCTTACTAGCGGGAGTTGACACAGATACGCAGTATTTT,CASSLLAGVDTDTQYF
TRBV2,TRBJ2-5,many,TRBD1,TGTGCCAGTCGATGGACAGGGGGCCAAGAGACCCAGTACTTC,CASRWTGGQETQYF
TRBV28,TRBJ1-6,few,-,TGTGCCAGCAGTTCACGACCCCGTTCCGGACAGTCACCCCTCCACTTT,CASSSRPRSGQSPLHF
TRBV2,TRBJ1-6,-,-,TGTGCCAGCAGACGACAAGGCTCGGATTCACCCCTCCACTTT,CASRRQGSDSPLHF
TRBV2,TRBJ1-1,many,TRBD1,TGTGCCAGCATAAAGTTCGGGAGGGGGCCTGCCACTGAAGCTTTCTTT,CASIKFGRGPATEAFF
TRBV24-1,TRBJ2-1,few,-,TGTGCCACCAGTTTGCTGAATGAGCAGTTCTTC,CATSLLNEQFF
TRBV20-1,TRBJ2-7,-,TRBD1,TGCAGTGCTAGAGGACAGGGCGTGGAGCAGTACTTC,CSARGQGVEQYF
TRBV18,TRBJ1-2,few,-,TGTGCCAGCTCACCAAGTTTCGTGGTCGCCGTGGCCTATGGCTACACCTTC,CASSPSFVVAVAYGYTF
TRBV24-1,TRBJ2-3,once,TRBD2,TGTGCCACCAGTGCTAGCGGGGGGGCCAAAGATACGCAGTATTTT,CATSASGGAKDTQYF
TRBV2,TRBJ2-1,many,-,TGTGCCAGCACGAGGGACTACAATGAGCAGTTCTTC,CASTRDYNEQFF
TRBV20-1,TRBJ1-5,many,-,TGCAGTGCTGTTACAGAGGTTAATCAGCCCCAGCATTTT,CSAVTEVNQPQHF
TRBV13,TRBJ1-1,-,TRBD1,TGTGCCAGCAGAGGACAGGGAAAGAACACTGAAGCTTTCTTT,CASRGQGKNTEAFF
TRBV7-9,TRBJ1-4,many,-,TGTGCCAGCAGCTATGTTGCAACTAATGAAAAACTGTTTTTT,CASSYVATNEKLFF
TRBV6-4,TRBJ2-6,-,-,TGTGCCAGCAGGCGGGACAGTATCTCTGGGGCCAACGTCCTGACTTTC,CASRRDSISGANVLTF
TRBV5-4,TRBJ1-4,-,-,TGTGCCAGCAGCGTTTCGACGGCTCATGAAAAACTGTTTTTT,CASSVSTAHEKLFF
TRBV15,TRBJ1-6,-,-,TGTGCCACCAGCAGCTCCCAGGCTGGGTGGTCACCCCTCCACTTT,CATSSSQAGWSPLHF
TRBV19,TRBJ2-7,many,-,TGTGCCAGTAGTATAGGATTCCAACTCCTACCCCAGTACGAGCAGTACTTC,CASSIGFQLLPQYEQYF
TRBV5-6,TRBJ1-5,few,-,TGTGCCAGCAGCTTGGGGCTGGCAGATCATCAGCCCCAGCATTTT,CASSLGLADHQPQHF
TRBV20-1,TRBJ1-2,-,-,TGCAGTGCTAGAGATGCTACGTGGGGTTCCTATGGCTACACCTTC,CSARDATWGSYGYTF
TRBV7-6,TRBJ2-7,many,-,TGTGCCAGCAGCTTAGATAGTAGCCTCTACGAGCAGTACTTC,CASSLDSSLYEQYF
TRBV11-2,TRBJ1-4,few,-,TGTGCCAGCAGCCCGGCGGGCTGGACAACTAATGAAAAACTGTTTTTT,CASSPAGWTTNEKLFF
TRBV20-1,TRBJ1-3,-,-,TGCAGTGCTAGAGATATCCAGAAGAGCTCTGGAAACACCATATATTTT,CSARDIQKSSGNTIYF
TRBV6-1,TRBJ2-7,many,TRBD2,TGTGCCAGCAGCCGATCCAGGACTAGCGTGTACGAGCAGTACTTC,CASSRSRTSVYEQYF
TRBV30,TRBJ1-1,-,-,TGTGCCTGGATAGCACTCACTGAAGCTTTCTTT,CAWIALTEAFF
TRBV11-2,TRBJ1-2,many,-,TGTGCCAGCAGCTCCATAGGGGGTACGGCCAGGGGCGACTATGGCTACACCTTC,CASSSIGGTARGDYGYTF
TRBV7-9,TRBJ1-5,many,-,TGTGCCAGCAGCCCCCGTCTCTCTCAGCCCCAGCATTTT,CASSPRLSQPQHF
TRBV29-1,TRBJ1-1,-,-,TGCAGCGTTGGTCAGGGCTTCACTGAAGCTTTCTTT,CSVGQGFTEAFF